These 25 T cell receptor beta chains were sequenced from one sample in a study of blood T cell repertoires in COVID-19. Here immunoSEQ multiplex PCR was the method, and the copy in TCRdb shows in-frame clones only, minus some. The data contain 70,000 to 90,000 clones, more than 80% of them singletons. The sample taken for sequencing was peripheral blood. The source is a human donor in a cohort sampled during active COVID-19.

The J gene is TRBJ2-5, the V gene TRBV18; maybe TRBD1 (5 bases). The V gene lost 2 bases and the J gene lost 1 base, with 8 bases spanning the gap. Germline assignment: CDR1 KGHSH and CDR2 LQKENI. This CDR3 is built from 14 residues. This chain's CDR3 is CASSPRQSQETQYF. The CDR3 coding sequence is TGTGCCAGCTCACCAAGACAGAGCCAAGAGACCCAGTACTTC.

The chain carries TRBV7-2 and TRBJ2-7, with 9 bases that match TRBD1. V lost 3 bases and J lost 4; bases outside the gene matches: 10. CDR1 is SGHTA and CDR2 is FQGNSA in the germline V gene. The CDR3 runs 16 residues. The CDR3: CASSLRAGTGNYEQYF. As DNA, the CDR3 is TGTGCCAGCAGCTTGCGAGCCGGGACAGGGAATTACGAGCAGTACTTC.

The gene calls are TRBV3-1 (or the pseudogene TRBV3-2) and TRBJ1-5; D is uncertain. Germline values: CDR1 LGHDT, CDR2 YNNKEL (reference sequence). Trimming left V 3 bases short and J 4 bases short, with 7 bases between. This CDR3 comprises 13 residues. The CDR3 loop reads CASSQGSNQPQHF. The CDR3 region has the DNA TGTGCCAGCAGCCAGGGCTCTAATCAGCCCCAGCATTTT.

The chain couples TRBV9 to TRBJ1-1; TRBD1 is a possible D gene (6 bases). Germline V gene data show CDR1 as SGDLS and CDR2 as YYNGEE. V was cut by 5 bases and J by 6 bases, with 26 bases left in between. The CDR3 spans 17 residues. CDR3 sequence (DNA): TGTGCCAGCAGTACCCGTTCGGGGGGCTCTACTAAGGCTGAAGCTTTCTTT. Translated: CASSTRSGGSTKAEAFF.

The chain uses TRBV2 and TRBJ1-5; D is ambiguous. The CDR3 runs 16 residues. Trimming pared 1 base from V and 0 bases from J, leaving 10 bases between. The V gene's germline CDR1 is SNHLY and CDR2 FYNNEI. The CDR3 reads CASSEVVSYSNQPQHF. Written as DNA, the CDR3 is TGTGCCAGCAGTGAAGTCGTCAGTTATAGCAATCAGCCCCAGCATTTT.

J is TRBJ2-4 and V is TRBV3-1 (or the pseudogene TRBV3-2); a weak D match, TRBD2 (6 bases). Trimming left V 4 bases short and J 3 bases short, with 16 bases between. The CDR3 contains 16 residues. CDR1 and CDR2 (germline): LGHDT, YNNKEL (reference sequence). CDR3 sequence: CASSPGLPLGKNIQYF. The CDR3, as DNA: TGTGCCAGCAGCCCCGGACTACCCCTTGGCAAAAACATTCAGTACTTC.

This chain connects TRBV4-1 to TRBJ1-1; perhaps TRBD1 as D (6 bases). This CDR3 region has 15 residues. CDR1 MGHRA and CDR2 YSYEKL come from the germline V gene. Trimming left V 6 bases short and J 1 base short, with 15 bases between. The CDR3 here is CASRATGTTNTEAFF. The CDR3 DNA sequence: TGCGCCAGCAGGGCTACCGGGACAACGAACACTGAAGCTTTCTTT.

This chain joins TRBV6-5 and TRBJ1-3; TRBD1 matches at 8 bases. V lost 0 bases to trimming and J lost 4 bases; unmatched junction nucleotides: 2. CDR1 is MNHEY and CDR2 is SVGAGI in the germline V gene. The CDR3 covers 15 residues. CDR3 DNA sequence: TGTGCCAGCAGTTACTCGAGACAGGGGGGAAACACCATATATTTT. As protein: CASSYSRQGGNTIYF.

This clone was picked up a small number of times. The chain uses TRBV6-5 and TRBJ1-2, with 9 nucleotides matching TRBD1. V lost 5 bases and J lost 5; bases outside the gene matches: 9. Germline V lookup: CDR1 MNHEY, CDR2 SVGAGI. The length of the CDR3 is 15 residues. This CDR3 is CASSLRGQGTYGYTF. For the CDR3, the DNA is TGTGCCAGCAGTCTACGAGGACAGGGGACTTATGGCTACACCTTC.

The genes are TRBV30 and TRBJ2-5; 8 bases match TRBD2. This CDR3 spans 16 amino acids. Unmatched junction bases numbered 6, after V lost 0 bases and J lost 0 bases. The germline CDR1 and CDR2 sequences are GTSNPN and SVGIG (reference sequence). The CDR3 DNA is TGTGCCTGGAGTGTCCCACGGGGGGGCTACCAAGAGACCCAGTACTTC. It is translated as CAWSVPRGGYQETQYF.

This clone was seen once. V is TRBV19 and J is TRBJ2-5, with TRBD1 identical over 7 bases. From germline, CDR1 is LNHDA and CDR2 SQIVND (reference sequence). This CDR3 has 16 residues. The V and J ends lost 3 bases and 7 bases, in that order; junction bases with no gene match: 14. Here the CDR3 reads CASSMTGQVQPATQYF. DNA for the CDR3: TGTGCCAGTAGTATGACAGGGCAGGTTCAACCGGCGACCCAGTACTTC.

This chain's CDR3 is CASSRDSRGGDTEAFF. The CDR3 DNA reads as TGCGCCAGCAGCCGGGACTCACGAGGGGGGGACACTGAAGCTTTCTTT. The chain has TRBV5-1 and TRBJ1-1; D perhaps matches TRBD1 (6 bases). The CDR3 loop spans 16 amino acids. Germline lookup yields CDR1 SGHRS and CDR2 YFSETQ. V shed 4 bases and J shed 3 bases, with 19 bases lying between them.

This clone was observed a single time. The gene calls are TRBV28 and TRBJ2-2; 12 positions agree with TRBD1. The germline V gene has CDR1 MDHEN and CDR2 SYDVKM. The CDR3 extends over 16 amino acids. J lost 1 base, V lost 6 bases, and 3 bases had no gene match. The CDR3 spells CASRGQGAENTGELFF. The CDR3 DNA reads TGTGCCAGCAGGGGACAGGGGGCTGAGAACACCGGGGAGCTGTTTTTT.

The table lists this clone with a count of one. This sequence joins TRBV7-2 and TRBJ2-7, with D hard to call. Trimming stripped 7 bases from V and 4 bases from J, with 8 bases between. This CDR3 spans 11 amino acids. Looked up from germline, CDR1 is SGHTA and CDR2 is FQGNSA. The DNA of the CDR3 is TGTGCCAGCACCAAGACATACGAGCAGTACTTC. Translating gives CASTKTYEQYF.

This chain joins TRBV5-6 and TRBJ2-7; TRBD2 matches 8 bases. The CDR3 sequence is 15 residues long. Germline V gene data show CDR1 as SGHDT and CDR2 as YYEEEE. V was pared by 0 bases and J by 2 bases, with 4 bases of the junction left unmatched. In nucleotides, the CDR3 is TGTGCCAGCAGCTTGGTCGCGGGAGGCCCCTACGAGCAGTACTTC. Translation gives CASSLVAGGPYEQYF.

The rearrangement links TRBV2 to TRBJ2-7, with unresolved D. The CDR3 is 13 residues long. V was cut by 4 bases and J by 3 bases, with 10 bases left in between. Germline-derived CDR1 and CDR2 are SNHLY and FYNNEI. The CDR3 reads CASSVAGRYEQYF. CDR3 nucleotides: TGTGCCAGCAGTGTGGCAGGCCGCTACGAGCAGTACTTC.

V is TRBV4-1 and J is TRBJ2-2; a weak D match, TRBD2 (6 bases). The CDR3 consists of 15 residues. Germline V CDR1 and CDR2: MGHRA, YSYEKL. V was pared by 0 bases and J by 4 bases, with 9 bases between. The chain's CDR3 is CASSQDRERTGELFF. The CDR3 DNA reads TGCGCCAGCAGCCAAGATCGGGAGCGCACCGGGGAGCTGTTTTTT.

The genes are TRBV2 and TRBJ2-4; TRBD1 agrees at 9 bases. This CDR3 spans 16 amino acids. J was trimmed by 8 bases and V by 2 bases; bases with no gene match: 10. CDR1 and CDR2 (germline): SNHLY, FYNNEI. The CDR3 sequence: CASSERGGQGTHIQYF. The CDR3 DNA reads TGTGCCAGCAGTGAAAGAGGGGGACAGGGAACGCACATTCAGTACTTC.

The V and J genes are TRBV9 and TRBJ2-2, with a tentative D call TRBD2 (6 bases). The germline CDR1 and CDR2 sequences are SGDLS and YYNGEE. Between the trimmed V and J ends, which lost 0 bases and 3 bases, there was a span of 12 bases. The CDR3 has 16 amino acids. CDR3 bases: TGTGCCAGCAGCGTAGAGGGAGGAAGTTACACCGGGGAGCTGTTTTTT. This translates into CASSVEGGSYTGELFF.

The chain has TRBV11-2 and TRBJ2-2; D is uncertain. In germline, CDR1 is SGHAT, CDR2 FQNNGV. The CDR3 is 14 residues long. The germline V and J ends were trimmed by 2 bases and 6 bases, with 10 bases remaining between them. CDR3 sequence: CASSLTGPPGELFF. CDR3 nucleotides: TGTGCCAGCAGCTTAACTGGGCCCCCCGGGGAGCTGTTTTTT.

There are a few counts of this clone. The CDR3 DNA is TGCGCCAGCAGCCGGACAGGGGGCGGAACTGAAGCTTTCTTT. Protein product: CASSRTGGGTEAFF. This rearrangement joins TRBV10-1 to TRBJ1-1; 11 bases match TRBD1. The CDR3 is 14 residues long. V was pared by 6 bases and J by 5 bases, with 5 bases of the junction left unmatched. Germline V lookup: CDR1 WNHNN, CDR2 SYGVQD (reference sequence).

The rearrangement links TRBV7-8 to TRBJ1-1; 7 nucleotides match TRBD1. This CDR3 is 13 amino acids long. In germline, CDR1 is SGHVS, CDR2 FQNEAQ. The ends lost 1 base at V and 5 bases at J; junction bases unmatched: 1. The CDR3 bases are TGTGCCAGCAGCTTAGACAGGGGTACTGAAGCTTTCTTT. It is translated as CASSLDRGTEAFF.

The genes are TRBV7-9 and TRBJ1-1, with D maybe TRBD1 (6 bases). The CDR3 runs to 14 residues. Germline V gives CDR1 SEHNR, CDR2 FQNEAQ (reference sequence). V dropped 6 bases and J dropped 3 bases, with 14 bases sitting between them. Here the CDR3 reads CASSSGSGDTEAFF. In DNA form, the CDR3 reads TGTGCCAGCAGTTCAGGCTCAGGGGACACTGAAGCTTTCTTT.

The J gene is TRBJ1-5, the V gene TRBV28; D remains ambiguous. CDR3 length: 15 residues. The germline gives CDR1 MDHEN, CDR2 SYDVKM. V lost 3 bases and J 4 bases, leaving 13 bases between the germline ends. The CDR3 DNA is TGTGCCAGCAGTTTTGAGGGCCGTACAAATCAGCCCCAGCATTTT. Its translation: CASSFEGRTNQPQHF.

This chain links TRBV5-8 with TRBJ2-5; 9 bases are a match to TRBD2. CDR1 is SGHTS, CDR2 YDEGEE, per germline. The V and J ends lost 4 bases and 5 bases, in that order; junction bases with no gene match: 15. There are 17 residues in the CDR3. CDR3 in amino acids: CASSNPGGGAAGETQYF. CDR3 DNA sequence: TGTGCCAGCAGCAACCCGGGCGGGGGGGCCGCAGGTGAGACCCAGTACTTC.